Shown below are 11 T cell receptor beta chains from a single sample sequenced in a study of blood T cell repertoires in COVID-19. Measured with immunoSEQ multiplex PCR; TCRdb has only the in-frame clones, and not every one. The data hold a few hundred thousand clones, with around 84% observed a single time. Source material: PBMCs or T cells enriched from blood (not recorded which). The receptors shown here come from a woman aged 40-49 years with acute COVID-19.

The chain couples TRBV3-1 (or the pseudogene TRBV3-2) to TRBJ1-5; 10 positions match TRBD1. V was pared by 1 base and J by 1 base, with 4 bases of the junction left unmatched. CDR3 length: 17 residues. Looked up from germline, CDR1 is LGHDT and CDR2 is YNNKEL (reference sequence). The CDR3 is CASSQGGTGASNQPQHF. The CDR3 region has the DNA TGTGCCAGCAGCCAAGGGGGGACAGGGGCAAGCAATCAGCCCCAGCATTTT.

The V call is TRBV19, the J call TRBJ2-3; D is perhaps TRBD1 (6 bases). The CDR3 runs 14 residues. The ends were cut back, 3 bases at V and 6 bases at J, with 13 bases in the middle. Germline V gene sequence: CDR1 LNHDA, CDR2 SQIVND (reference sequence). The CDR3 region is CASSISRGTDTQYF. DNA for the CDR3: TGTGCCAGTAGTATTAGTAGGGGGACCGATACGCAGTATTTT. Full variable domain (outside the CDR3, taken from reference TRBV19 and TRBJ2-3): DGGITQSPKYLFRKEGQNVTLSCEQNLNHDAMYWYRQDPGQGLRLIYYSQIVNDFQKGDIAEGYSVSREKKESFPLTVTSAQKNPTAFYLCASSISRGTDTQYFGPGTRLTVL.

This chain connects TRBV2 to TRBJ2-5; 10 bases match TRBD2. Germline V gives CDR1 SNHLY, CDR2 FYNNEI. J lost 7 bases, V lost 4 bases, and 9 bases had no gene match. This CDR3 contains 15 residues. CDR3 loop: CASSGAGGPVVTQYF. In nucleotides, the CDR3 is TGTGCCAGCAGTGGAGCGGGGGGGCCGGTCGTGACCCAGTACTTC. The whole variable domain, remainder taken from reference TRBV2 and TRBJ2-5, is EPEVTQTPSHQVTQMGQEVILRCVPISNHLYFYWYRQILGQKVEFLVSFYNNEISEKSEIFDDQFSVERPDGSNFTLKIRSTKLEDSAMYFCASSGAGGPVVTQYFGPGTRLLVL.

This clone has only a few counts. This chain joins TRBV2 and TRBJ2-1, with TRBD1 matching over 10 bases. The CDR3 extends over 17 amino acids. Germline CDR1 is SNHLY and CDR2 is FYNNEI. V trimming: 4 bases; J trimming: 5 bases; junction bases outside the gene matches: 11. In DNA form, the CDR3 reads TGTGCCAGCAGTGGGGACAGGGGAAAGACCAAGCACAATGAGCAGTTCTTC. This sequence encodes CASSGDRGKTKHNEQFF. The full variable domain, rest sourced from reference TRBV2 and TRBJ2-1, is EPEVTQTPSHQVTQMGQEVILRCVPISNHLYFYWYRQILGQKVEFLVSFYNNEISEKSEIFDDQFSVERPDGSNFTLKIRSTKLEDSAMYFCASSGDRGKTKHNEQFFGPGTRLTVL.

The J gene is TRBJ1-5, the V gene TRBV28, with TRBD1 identical over 7 bases. The CDR3 covers 15 residues. From germline, CDR1 is MDHEN and CDR2 SYDVKM. V lost 6 bases, J lost 4 bases, and 9 bases stayed unmatched. Here the CDR3 reads CASSPQGPKNQPQHF. DNA of the CDR3: TGTGCCAGCAGCCCACAGGGGCCCAAAAATCAGCCCCAGCATTTT.

CDR3 region: CASSLDPSTNEKLFF. The CDR3 DNA reads TGTGCCAGCAGCTTAGATCCGTCAACTAATGAAAAACTGTTTTTT. The rearrangement uses TRBV7-2 and TRBJ1-4; no clear D. The CDR3 extends over 15 amino acids. V lost 1 base and J lost 0, with 6 bases in between. Germline loops: CDR1 SGHTA, CDR2 FQGNSA.

The chain has TRBV19 and TRBJ1-4; D may be TRBD1 (6 bases). The CDR3 contains 14 residues. Trimming cost V 6 bases and J 7 bases, with 15 bases left between them. The V gene's germline CDR1 is LNHDA and CDR2 SQIVND (reference sequence). The CDR3 DNA reads TGTGCCAGTAGCAACCAAAGGGGGATTGAAAAACTGTTTTTT. Translated, it gives CASSNQRGIEKLFF.

The chain carries TRBV12-3 or TRBV12-4 and TRBJ1-1; 7 bases line up with TRBD1. The V gene end was trimmed by 5 bases and the J gene end by 10 bases; junction bases not matched to a gene: 10. The CDR3 is 13 residues long. The CDR3 loop is CASSRQGLGSAFF. CDR3 DNA sequence: TGTGCCAGCAGTAGACAGGGTTTAGGATCAGCTTTCTTT.

The chain's CDR3 is CASSRGADTQYF. The CDR3 DNA is TGTGCCAGCAGTAGGGGCGCAGATACGCAGTATTTT. V is TRBV9 and J is TRBJ2-3; maybe TRBD1 (5 bases). Per the germline V gene, CDR1 is SGDLS and CDR2 is YYNGEE. Trimming took 5 bases from V and 4 from J, leaving 8 bases between them. This CDR3 comprises 12 residues.

V and J are TRBV6-5 and TRBJ2-3; a possible D gene is TRBD1 (6 bases). Germline V gives CDR1 MNHEY, CDR2 SVGAGI. The CDR3 extends over 15 amino acids. With 7 bases removed from V and 3 bases from J, the gap between germline ends came to 17 bases. Here the CDR3 reads CASTSPAGTTDTQYF. Written as DNA, the CDR3 is TGTGCCAGCACCTCTCCGGCAGGGACAACAGATACGCAGTATTTT.

This chain connects TRBV6-1 to TRBJ1-4; 7 nucleotides align to TRBD1. The CDR3 has 14 amino acids. Looked up from germline, CDR1 is MNHNS and CDR2 is SASEGT. V dropped 5 bases and J dropped 3; count of bases not matched to a gene: 3. The CDR3 DNA follows: TGTGCCAGCAGTTCGGGACAGTCTAATGAAAAACTGTTTTTT. It is translated as CASSSGQSNEKLFF.